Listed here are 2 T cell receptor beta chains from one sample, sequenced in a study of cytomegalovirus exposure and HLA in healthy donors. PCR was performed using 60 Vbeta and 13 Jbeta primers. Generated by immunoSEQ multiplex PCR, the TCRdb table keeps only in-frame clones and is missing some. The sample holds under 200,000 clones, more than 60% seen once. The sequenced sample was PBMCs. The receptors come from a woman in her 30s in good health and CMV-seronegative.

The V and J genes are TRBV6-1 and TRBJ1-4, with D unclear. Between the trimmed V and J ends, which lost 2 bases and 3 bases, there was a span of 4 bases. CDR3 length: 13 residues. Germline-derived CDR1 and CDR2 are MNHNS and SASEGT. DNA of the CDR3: TGTGCCAGCAGTGAACGGTCTAATGAAAAACTGTTTTTT. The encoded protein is CASSERSNEKLFF.

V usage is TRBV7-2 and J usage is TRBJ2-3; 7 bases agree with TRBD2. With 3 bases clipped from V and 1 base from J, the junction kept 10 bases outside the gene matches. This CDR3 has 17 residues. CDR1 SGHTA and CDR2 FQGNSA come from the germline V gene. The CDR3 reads CASSFPRDYRGTDTQYF. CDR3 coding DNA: TGTGCCAGCAGCTTCCCCAGGGACTATCGCGGCACAGATACGCAGTATTTT.